This T cell receptor beta chain comes out of a study of blood T cell repertoires in COVID-19. As for the study in general: COVID-19 samples from acute and convalescent phases originated in the United States, Italy and Spain. Sources were T cells, B-cell-depleted T cells, or PBMCs; the material itself was cDNA or gDNA.

This clone has a single count. The V gene's germline CDR1 is SGHDN and CDR2 FVKESK. The CDR3 runs 13 residues. Deletions cut 10 bases from V and 7 bases from J, with 19 bases between. In the source study's methods: Using reference gene primer amplification, nucleated cell counts were estimated. TCRdb's table, derived via immunoSEQ multiplex PCR, lists solely in-frame clones and lacks some. V and J calls and clone size are copied from that table; D and trimming were computed from the DNA. The sample holds around 250,000 clones; roughly 84% are singletons and the top ten take under 3.5%. J is TRBJ2-5 and V is TRBV14, with a tentative D call TRBD2 (7 bases). The sequence came from a woman aged 18-29 years with acute or convalescent COVID-19. The sample taken for sequencing was peripheral blood. Written as DNA, the CDR3 is TGTGCCACCTCCCAGAGGGGGGAGGGGACCCAGTACTTC. This translates into CATSQRGEGTQYF.